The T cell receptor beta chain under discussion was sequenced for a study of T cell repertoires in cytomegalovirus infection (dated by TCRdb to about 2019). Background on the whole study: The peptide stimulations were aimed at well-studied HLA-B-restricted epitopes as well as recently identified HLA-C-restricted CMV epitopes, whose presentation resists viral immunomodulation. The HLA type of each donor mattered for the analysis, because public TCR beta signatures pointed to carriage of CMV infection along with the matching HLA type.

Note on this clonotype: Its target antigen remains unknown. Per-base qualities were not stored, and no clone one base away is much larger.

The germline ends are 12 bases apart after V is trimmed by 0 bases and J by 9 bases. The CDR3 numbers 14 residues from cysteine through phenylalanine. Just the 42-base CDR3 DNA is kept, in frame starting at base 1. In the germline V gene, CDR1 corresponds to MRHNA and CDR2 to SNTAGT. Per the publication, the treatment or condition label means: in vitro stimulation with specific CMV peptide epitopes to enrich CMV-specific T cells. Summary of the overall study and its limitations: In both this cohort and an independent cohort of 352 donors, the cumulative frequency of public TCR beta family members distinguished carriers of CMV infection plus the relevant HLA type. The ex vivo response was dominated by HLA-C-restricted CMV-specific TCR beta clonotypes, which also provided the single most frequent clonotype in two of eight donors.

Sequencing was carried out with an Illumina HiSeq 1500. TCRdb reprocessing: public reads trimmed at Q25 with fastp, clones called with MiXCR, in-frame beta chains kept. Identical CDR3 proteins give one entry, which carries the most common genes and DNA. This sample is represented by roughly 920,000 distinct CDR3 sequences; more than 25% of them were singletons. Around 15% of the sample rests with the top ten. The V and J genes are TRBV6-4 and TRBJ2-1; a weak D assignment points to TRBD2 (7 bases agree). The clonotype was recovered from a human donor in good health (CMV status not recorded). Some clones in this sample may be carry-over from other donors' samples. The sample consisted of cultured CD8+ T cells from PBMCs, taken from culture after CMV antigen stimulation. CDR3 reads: CASSDSGGGREQFF. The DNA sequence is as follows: TGTGCCAGCAGTGACTCGGGGGGGGGGCGTGAGCAGTTCTTC.